This T cell receptor (beta chain) was profiled in a study of early T cells in non-severe SARS-CoV-2 infection. About the research overall: Sequencing of unsorted whole blood was done on bulk RNA, leaving chains unpaired. Whole-study results and caveats: Anti-spike CD8 responses were favored in VDJdb matching, and private and CD4 specificities were missed.

Only a few counts were recorded for this clonotype. Its antigen remains unidentified. Individual cDNA molecules carried attached unique molecular identifiers. TCRdb re-called the 5' RACE reads with MiXCR, one entry per CDR3 protein. The table has around 81,000 distinct CDR3 sequences, more than 13% seen once. Material: whole blood. The sequence was obtained from an adult who was a healthcare worker with PCR-confirmed SARS-CoV-2 infection or an uninfected control (not recorded which).

CDR3 DNA sequence: TGCGCCAGCAGCTTGGGAGGTAATGGCTACACCTTC. It yields the protein CASSLGGNGYTF. This sequence joins TRBV5-1 and TRBJ1-2; D not certain. The V and J ends lost 0 bases and 6 bases respectively, with 6 bases between them. The CDR3 extends over 12 amino acids. CDR1 and CDR2 from the germline V gene are SGHRS and YFSETQ.